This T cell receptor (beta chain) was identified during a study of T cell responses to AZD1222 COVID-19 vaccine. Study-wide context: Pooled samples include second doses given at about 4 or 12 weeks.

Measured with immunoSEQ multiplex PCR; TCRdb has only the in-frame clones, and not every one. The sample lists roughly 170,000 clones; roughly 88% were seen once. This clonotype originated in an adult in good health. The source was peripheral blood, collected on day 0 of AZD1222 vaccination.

The CDR3 reads CASRIIEEKGGYTF. CDR3 in DNA: TGCGCCAGCAGGATAATAGAGGAGAAAGGCGGCTACACCTTC. The V gene is TRBV5-1, the J gene TRBJ1-2; D is ambiguous. The V gene's germline CDR1 is SGHRS and CDR2 YFSETQ. Trimming took 5 bases from V and 8 from J, leaving 19 bases between them. This CDR3 is built from 14 residues.